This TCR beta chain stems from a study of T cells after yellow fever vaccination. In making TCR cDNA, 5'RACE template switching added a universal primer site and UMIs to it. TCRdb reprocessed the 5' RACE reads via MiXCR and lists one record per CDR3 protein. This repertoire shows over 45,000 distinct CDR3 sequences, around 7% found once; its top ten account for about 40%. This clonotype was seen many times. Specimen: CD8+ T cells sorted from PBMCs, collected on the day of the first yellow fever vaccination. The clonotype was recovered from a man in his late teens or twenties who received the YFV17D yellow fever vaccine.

The CDR3 DNA follows: TGTGCCAGCAGTTTATTGTTTGGAAACACCATATATTTT. Protein product: CASSLLFGNTIYF. The chain is built from TRBV12-3 or TRBV12-4 and TRBJ1-3; D gene uncertain. Trimming left V 2 bases short and J 3 bases short, with 5 bases between. The CDR3 runs to 13 residues.